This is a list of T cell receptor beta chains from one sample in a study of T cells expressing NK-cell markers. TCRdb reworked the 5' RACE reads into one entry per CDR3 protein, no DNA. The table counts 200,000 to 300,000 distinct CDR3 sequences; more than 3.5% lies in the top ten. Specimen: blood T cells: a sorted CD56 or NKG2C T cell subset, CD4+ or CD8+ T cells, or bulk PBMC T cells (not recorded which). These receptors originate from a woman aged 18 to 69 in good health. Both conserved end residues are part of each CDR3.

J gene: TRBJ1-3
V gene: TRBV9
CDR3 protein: CASSLQTVPSGNTIYF

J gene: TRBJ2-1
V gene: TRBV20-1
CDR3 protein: CSAHGTLYNEQFF

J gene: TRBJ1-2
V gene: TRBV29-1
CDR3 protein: CSVEDMYTYGYTF

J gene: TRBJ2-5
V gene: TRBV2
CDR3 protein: CASNVERGGRFTETQYF

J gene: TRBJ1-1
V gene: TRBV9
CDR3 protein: CASSTQTGNTEAFF

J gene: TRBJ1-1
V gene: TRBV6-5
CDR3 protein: CASSYSVSGQTEAFF

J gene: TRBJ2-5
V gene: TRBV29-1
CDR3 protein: CSIDPLGETQYF

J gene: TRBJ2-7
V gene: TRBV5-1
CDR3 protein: CASSRGGTSGTYEQYF

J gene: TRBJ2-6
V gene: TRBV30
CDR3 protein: CAWRTRTVGANVLTF

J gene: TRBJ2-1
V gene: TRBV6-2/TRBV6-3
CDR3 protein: CASSYSLKYNEQFF

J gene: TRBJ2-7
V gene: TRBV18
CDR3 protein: CASSPKGQGGYEQYF

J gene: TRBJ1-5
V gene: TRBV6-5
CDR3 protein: CASKSREEPQHF

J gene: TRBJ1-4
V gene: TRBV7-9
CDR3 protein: CASQGGRNEKLFF

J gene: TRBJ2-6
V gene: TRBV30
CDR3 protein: CAWLADPLSGANVLTF

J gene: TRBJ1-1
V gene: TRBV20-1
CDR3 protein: CSVLDRSTGNTEAFF

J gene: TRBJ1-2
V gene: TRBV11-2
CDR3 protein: CASSLAGAQSNYGYTF

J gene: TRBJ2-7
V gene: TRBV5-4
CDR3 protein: CASSPTSGSGYEQYF

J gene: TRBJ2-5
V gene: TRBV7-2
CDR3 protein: CASLPGGGETQYF

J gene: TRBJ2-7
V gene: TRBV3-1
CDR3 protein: CASSQARRDEQYF

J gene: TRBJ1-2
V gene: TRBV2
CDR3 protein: CASSPVDRSNYGYTF

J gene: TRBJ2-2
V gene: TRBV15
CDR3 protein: CATHLGTSGGITGELFF

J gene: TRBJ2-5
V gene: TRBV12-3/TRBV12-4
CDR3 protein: CASSSMTQETQYF

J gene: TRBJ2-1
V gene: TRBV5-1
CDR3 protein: CASSFSGGGEQFF

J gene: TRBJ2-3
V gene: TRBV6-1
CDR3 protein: CASRTTSGDTDTQYF

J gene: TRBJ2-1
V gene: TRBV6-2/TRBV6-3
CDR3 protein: CASSYVGEQFF

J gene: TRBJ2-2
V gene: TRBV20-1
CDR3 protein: CSAPWMDTGELFF

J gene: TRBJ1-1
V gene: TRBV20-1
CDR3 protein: CSARVAGGAFTEAFF

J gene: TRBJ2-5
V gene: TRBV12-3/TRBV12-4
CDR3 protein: CASSSRTSGGSRMMETQYF

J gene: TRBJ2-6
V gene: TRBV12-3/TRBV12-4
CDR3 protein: CASSYLGANVLTF

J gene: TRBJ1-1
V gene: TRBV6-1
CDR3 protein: CASREDRGVPAAFF

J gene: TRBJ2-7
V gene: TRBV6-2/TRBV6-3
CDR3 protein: CASSYHPTSAHYEQYF

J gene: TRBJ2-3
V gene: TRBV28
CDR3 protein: CASSASGLSTDTQYF

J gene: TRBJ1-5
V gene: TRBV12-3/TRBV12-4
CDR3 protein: CASSLAAGKGFNQPQHF

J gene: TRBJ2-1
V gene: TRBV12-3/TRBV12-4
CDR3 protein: CASSGLGGAGRYNEQFF

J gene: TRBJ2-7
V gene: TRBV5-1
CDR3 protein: CASTVGTGGYEQYF

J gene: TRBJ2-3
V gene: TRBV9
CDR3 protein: CASSARQGPDTQYF

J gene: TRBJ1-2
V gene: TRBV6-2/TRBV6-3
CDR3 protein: CASSGRARGNYGYTF

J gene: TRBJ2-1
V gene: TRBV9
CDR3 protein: CASSVGGAYNEQFF

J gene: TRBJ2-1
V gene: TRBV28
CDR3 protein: CASIHPWGTGNEQFF

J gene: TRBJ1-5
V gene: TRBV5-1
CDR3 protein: CASSLAPASGNQPQHF

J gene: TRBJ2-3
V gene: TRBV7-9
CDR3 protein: CASGLSLTDTQYF

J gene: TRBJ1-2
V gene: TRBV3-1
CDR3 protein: CASSQDSPGGNGYTF

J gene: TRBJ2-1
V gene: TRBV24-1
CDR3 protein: CATSDVSGDYNEQFF

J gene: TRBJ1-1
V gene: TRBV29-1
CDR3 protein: CSFSRGGSEAFF

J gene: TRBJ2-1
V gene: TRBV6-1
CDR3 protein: CASISGQLTPPEQFF

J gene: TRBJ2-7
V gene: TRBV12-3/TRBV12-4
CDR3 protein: CASSLLVVGHLYEQYF

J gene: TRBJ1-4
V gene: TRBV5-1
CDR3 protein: CASSFRGNAANEKLFF

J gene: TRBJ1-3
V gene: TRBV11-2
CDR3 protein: CASSSRHTIYF

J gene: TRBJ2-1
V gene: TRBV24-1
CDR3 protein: CATSDLGTSGRGEQFF

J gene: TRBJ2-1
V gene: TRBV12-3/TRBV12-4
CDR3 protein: CASSMTTALARGHSGDEQFF

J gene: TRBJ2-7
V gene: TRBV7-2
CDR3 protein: CASTTRGYEQYF

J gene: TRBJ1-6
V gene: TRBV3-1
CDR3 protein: CASSQDPGGGSPLHF

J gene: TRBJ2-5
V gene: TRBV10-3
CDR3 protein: CAISEGVKRGTQETQYF

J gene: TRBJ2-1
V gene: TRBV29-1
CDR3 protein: CSFRDSRNNEQFF

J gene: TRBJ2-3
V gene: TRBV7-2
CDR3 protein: CASSIMGDTQYF

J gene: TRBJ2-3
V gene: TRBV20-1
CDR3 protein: CSAQAPSGSSDTQYF

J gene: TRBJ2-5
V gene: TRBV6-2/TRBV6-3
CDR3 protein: CASSPPPLAGDLQETQYF